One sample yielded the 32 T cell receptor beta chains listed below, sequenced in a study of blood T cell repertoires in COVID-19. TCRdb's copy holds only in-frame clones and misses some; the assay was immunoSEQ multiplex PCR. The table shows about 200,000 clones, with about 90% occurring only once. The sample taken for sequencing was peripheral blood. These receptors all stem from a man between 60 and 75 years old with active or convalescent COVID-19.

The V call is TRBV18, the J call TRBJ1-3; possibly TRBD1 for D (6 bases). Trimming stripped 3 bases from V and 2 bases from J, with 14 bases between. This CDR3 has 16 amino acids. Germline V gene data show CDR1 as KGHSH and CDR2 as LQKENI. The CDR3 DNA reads TGTGCCAGCTCACCGGGTCAGGGGATGGCTGGAAACACCATATATTTT. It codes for CASSPGQGMAGNTIYF.

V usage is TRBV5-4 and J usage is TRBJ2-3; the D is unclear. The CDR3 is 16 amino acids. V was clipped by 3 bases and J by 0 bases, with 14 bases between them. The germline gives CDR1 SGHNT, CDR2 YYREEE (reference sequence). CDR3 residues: CASSSMSYASTDTQYF. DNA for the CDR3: TGTGCCAGCAGCTCAATGTCCTACGCTAGCACAGATACGCAGTATTTT.

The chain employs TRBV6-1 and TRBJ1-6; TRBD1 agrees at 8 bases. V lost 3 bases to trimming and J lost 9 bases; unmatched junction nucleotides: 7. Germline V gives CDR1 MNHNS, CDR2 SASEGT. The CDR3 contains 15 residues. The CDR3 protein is CASSDGRGRFSPLHF. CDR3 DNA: TGTGCCAGCAGTGACGGCAGGGGGCGGTTTTCACCCCTCCACTTT.

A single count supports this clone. The CDR3 DNA is TGTGCCAGCAGCCTACAGGATGCCCAAGAGACCCAGTACTTC. Translating it yields CASSLQDAQETQYF. The V gene is TRBV5-4, the J gene TRBJ2-5; D possibly corresponds to TRBD1 (5 bases). The germline CDR1 and CDR2 sequences are SGHNT and YYREEE (reference sequence). The CDR3 covers 14 residues. Trimming removed 4 bases from V and 1 base from J, with 11 bases in between. Full variable domain (missing parts from reference TRBV5-4 and TRBJ2-5): ETGVTQSPTHLIKTRGQQVTLRCSSQSGHNTVSWYQQALGQGPQFIFQYYREEENGRGNFPPRFSGLQFPNYSSELNVNALELDDSALYLCASSLQDAQETQYFGPGTRLLVL.

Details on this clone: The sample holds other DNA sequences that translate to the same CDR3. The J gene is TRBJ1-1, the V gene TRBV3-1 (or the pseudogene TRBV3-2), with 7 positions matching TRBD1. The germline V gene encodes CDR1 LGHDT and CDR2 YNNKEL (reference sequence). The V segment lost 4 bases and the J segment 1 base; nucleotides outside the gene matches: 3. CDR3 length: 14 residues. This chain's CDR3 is CASSPGQANTEAFF. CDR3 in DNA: TGTGCCAGCAGCCCCGGACAGGCGAACACTGAAGCTTTCTTT.

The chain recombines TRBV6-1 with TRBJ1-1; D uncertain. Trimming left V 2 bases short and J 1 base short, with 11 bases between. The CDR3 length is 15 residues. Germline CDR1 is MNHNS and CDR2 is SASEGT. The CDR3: CASSENIAKNTEAFF. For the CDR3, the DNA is TGTGCCAGCAGTGAAAATATAGCGAAGAACACTGAAGCTTTCTTT.

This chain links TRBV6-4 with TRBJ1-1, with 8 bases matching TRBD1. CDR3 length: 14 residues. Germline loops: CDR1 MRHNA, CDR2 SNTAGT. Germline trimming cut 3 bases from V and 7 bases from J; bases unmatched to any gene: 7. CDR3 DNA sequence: TGTGCCAGCAGTGAGGACAGGGCTGGGGGTGAAGCTTTCTTT. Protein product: CASSEDRAGGEAFF.

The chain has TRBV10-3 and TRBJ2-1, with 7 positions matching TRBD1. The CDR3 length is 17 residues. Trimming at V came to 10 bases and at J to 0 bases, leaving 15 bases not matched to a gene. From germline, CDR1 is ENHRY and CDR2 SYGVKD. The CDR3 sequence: CATGTAPLPNSYNEQFF. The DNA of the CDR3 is TGTGCCACCGGGACAGCCCCACTACCAAACTCCTACAATGAGCAGTTCTTC.

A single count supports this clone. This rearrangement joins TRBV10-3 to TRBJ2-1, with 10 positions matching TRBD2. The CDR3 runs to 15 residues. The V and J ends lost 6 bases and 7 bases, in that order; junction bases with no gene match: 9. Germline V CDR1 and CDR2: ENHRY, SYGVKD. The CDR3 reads CAIRNSGGMKNEQFF. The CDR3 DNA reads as TGTGCCATCAGGAATAGCGGGGGGATGAAGAATGAGCAGTTCTTC.

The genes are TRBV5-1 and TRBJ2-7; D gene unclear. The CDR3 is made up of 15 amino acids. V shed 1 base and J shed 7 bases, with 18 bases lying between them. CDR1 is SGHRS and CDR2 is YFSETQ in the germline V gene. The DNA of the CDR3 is TGCGCCAGCAGCTTGTATCCGGGTCCTCGCTCTGAGCAGTACTTC. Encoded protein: CASSLYPGPRSEQYF.

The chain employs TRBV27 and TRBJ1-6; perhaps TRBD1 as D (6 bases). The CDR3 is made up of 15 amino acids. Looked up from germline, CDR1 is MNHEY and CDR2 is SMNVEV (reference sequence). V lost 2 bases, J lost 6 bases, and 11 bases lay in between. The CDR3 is CASSLQPGVNSPLHF. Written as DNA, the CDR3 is TGTGCCAGCAGTTTACAACCAGGGGTTAATTCACCCCTCCACTTT.

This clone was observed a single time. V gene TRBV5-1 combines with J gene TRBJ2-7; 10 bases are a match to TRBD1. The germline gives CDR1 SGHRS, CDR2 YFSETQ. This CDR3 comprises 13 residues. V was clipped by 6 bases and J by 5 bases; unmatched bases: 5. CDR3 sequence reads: CASNPGQGNEQYF. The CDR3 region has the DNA TGCGCCAGCAACCCGGGACAGGGGAACGAGCAGTACTTC.

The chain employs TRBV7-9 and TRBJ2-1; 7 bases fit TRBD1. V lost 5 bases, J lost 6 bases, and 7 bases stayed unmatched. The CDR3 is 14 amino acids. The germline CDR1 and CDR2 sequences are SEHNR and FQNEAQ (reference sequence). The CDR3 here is CASSQDRISNEQFF. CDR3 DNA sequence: TGTGCCAGCAGCCAGGACAGGATTAGCAATGAGCAGTTCTTC.

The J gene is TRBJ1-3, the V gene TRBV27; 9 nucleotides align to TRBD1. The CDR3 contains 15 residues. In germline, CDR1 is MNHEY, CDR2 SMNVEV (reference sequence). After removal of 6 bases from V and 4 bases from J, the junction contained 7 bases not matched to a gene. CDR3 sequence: CASSQQGARGNTIYF. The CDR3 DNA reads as TGTGCCAGCAGCCAACAGGGGGCGAGGGGAAACACCATATATTTT.

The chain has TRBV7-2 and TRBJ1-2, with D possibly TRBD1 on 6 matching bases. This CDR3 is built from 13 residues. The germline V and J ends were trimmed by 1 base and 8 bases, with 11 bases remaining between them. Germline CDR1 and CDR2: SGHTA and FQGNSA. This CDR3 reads CASSLDRAIGYTF. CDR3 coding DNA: TGTGCCAGCAGCTTAGACAGGGCGATCGGCTACACCTTC.

Here the CDR3 reads CASSEASGFQPQHF. Here the CDR3 DNA reads TGTGCCAGCAGTGAAGCGTCGGGGTTCCAGCCCCAGCATTTT. V gene TRBV6-1 combines with J gene TRBJ1-5, with D unresolved. Deletions cut 0 bases from V and 7 bases from J, with 10 bases between. The CDR3 length is 14 residues. In germline, CDR1 is MNHNS, CDR2 SASEGT.

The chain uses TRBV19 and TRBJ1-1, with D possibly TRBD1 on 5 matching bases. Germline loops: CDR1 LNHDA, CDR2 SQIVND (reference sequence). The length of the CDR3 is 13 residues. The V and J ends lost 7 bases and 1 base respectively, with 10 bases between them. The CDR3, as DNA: TGTGCCAGTACCTTGCAGGGGAACACTGAAGCTTTCTTT. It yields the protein CASTLQGNTEAFF.

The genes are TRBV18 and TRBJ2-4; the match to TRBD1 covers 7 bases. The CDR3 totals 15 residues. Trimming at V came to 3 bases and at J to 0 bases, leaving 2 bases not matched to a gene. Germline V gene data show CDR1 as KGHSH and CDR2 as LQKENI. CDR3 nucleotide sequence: TGTGCCAGCTCACCGACAGGGATAGCCAAAAACATTCAGTACTTC. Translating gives CASSPTGIAKNIQYF.

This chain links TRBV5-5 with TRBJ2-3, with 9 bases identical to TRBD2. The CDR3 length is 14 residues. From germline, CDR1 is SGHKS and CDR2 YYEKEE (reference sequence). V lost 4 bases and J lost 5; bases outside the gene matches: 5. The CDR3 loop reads CASSNSGGGDTQYF. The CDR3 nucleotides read TGTGCCAGCAGCAATAGCGGGGGAGGAGATACGCAGTATTTT.

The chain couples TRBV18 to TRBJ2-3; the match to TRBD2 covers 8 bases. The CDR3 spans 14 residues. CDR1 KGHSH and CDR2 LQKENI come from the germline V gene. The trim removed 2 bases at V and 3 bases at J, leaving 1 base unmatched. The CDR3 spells CASSPTSGTDTQYF. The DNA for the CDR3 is TGTGCCAGCTCACCAACTAGCGGTACAGATACGCAGTATTTT.

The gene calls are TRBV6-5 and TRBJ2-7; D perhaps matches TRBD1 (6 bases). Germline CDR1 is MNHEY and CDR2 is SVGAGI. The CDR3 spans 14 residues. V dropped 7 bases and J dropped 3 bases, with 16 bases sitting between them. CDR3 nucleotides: TGTGCCAGCACCCTAAACAGGGCTGACTACGAGCAGTACTTC. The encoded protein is CASTLNRADYEQYF.

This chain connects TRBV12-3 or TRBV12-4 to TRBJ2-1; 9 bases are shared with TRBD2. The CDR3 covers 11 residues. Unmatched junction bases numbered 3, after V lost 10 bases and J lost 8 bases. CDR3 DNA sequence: TGTGCCACGGGACTAGCCTATGAGCAGTTCTTC. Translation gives CATGLAYEQFF.

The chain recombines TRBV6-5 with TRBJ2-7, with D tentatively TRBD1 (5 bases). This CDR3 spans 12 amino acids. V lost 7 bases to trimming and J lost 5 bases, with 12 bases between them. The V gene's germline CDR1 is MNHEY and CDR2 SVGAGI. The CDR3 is CASTQGTNEQYF. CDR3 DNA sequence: TGTGCCAGCACTCAGGGAACGAACGAGCAGTACTTC.

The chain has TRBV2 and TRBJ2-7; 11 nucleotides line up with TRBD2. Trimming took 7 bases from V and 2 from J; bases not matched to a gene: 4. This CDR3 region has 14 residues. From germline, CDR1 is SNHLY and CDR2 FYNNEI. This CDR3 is CASTIAGGAYEQYF. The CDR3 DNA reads TGTGCCAGCACCATAGCGGGGGGGGCCTACGAGCAGTACTTC.

CDR3 protein: CASSEPGGKRNTEAFF. For the CDR3, the DNA is TGTGCCAGCAGTGAACCAGGGGGCAAGAGGAACACTGAAGCTTTCTTT. The chain carries TRBV6-1 and TRBJ1-1; 8 bases agree with TRBD1. Germline CDR1 is MNHNS and CDR2 is SASEGT. The CDR3 has 16 residues. The J segment lost 1 base and the V segment lost 2 bases, leaving 6 bases of the junction unmatched.

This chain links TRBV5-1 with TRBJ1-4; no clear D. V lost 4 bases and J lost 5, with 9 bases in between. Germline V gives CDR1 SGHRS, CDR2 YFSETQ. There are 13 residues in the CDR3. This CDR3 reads CASSRTPNEKLFF. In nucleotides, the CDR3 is TGCGCCAGCAGCCGAACTCCGAATGAAAAACTGTTTTTT.

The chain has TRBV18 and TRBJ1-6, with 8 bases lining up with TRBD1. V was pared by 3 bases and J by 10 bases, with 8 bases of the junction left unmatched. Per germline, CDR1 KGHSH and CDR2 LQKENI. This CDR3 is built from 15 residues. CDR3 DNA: TGTGCCAGCTCACCCCCAACAGGGGGAAGGTCACCCCTCCACTTT. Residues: CASSPPTGGRSPLHF.

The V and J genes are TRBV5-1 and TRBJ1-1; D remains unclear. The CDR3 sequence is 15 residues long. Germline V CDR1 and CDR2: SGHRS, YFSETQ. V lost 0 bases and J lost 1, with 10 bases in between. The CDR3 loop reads CASSLGPQENTEAFF. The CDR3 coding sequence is TGCGCCAGCAGCTTGGGCCCCCAGGAGAACACTGAAGCTTTCTTT.

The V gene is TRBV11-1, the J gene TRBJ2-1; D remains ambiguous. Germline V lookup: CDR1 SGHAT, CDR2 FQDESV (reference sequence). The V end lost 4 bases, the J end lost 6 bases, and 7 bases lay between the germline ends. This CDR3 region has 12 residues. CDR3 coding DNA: TGTGCCAGCAGCTCAGGATTCAATGAGCAGTTCTTC. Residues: CASSSGFNEQFF.

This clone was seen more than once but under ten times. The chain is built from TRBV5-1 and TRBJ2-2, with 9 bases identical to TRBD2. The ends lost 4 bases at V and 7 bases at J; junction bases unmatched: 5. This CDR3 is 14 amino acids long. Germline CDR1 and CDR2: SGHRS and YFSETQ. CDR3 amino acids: CASSDSSGGGELFF. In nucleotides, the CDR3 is TGCGCCAGCAGCGACAGTAGCGGGGGCGGGGAGCTGTTTTTT.

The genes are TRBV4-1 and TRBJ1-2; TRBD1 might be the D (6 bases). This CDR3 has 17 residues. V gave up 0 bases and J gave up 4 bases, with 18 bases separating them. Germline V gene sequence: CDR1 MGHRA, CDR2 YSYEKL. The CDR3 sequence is CASSQDSLPQGIYGYTF. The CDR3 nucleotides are TGCGCCAGCAGCCAAGACTCCCTCCCTCAGGGGATCTATGGCTACACCTTC.

The CDR3 protein is CASSHPHLGQTNTGELFF. As DNA, the CDR3 is TGCGCCAGCAGTCACCCCCACCTGGGACAGACGAACACCGGGGAGCTGTTTTTT. The chain uses TRBV23-1 and TRBJ2-2, with 7 nucleotides matching TRBD1. TRBV23-1 is designated an ORF whose function remains uncertain. V shed 3 bases and J 0 bases; nucleotides not matched to a gene: 10. The CDR3 has 18 residues.